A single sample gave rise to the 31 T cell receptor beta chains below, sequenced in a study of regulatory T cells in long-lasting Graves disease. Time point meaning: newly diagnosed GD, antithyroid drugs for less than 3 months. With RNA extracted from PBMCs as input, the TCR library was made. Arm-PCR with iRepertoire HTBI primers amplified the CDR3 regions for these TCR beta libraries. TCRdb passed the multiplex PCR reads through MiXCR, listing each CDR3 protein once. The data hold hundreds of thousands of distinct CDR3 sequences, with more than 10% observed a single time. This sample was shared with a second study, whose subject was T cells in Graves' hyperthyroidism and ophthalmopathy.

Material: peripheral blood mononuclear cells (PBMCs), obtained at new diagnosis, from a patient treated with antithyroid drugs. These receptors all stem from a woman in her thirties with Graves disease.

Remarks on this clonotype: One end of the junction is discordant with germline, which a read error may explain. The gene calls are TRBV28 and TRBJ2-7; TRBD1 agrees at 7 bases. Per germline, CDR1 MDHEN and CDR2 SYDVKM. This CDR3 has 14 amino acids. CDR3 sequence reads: CTSSSYGTVDEQYF. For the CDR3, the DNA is TGTACCAGCAGTTCGTACGGGACAGTTGACGAGCAGTACTTC.

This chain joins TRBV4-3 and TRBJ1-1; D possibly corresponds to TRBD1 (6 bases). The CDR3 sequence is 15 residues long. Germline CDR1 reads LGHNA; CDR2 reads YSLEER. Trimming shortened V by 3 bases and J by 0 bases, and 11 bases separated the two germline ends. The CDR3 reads CASSHGTLLNTEAFF. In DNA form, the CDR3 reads TGCGCCAGCAGCCATGGGACACTCTTGAACACTGAAGCTTTCTTT.

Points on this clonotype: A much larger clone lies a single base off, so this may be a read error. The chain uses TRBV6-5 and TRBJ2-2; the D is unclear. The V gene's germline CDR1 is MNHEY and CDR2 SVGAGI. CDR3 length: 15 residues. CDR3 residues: CASSYDGSSTAELFF. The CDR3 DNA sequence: TGTGCCAGCAGTTACGACGGGTCCTCCACCGCGGAGCTGTTTTTT.

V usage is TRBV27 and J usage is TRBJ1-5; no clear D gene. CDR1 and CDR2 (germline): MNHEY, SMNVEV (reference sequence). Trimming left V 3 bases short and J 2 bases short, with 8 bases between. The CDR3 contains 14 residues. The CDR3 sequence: CASSFGEGNQPQHF. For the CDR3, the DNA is TGTGCCAGCAGTTTTGGGGAGGGCAATCAGCCCCAGCATTTT.

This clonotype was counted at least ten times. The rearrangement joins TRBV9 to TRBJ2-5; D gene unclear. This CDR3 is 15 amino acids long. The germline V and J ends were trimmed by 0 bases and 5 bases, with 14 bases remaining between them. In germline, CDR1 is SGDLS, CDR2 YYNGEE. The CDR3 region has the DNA TGTGCCAGCAGCGTAGCTGAGCGACTCGGGGAGACCCAGTACTTC. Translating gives CASSVAERLGETQYF. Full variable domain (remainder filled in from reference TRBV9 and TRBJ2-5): DSGVTQTPKHLITATGQRVTLRCSPRSGDLSVYWYQQSLDQGLQFLIQYYNGEERAKGNILERFSAQQFPDLHSELNLSSLELGDSALYFCASSVAERLGETQYFGPGTRLLVL.

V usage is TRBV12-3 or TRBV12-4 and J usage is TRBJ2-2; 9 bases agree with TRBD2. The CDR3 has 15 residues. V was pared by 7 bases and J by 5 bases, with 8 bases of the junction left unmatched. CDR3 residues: CASKALAGATGELFF. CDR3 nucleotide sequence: TGTGCCAGCAAGGCCTTAGCGGGAGCGACCGGGGAGCTGTTTTTT.

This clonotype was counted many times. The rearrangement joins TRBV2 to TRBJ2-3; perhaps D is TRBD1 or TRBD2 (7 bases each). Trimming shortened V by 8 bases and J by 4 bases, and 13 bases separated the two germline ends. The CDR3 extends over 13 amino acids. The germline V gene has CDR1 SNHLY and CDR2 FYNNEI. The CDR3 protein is CASSSGTADTQYF. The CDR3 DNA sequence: TGTGCCAGCTCCAGCGGGACAGCAGATACGCAGTATTTT.

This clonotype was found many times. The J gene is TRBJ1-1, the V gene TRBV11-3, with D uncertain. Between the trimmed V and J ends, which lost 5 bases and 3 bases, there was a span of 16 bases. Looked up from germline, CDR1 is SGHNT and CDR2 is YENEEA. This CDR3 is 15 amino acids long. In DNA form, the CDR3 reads TGTGCCAGCAGCCCGTCCGAGGGTAGGGACACTGAAGCTTTCTTT. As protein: CASSPSEGRDTEAFF.

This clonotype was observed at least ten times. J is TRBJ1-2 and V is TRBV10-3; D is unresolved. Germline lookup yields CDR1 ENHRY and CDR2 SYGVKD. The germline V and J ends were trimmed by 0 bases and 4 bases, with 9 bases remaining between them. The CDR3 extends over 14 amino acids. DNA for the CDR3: TGTGCCATCAGTGAGTCGGCATCCAGCTATGGCTACACCTTC. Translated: CAISESASSYGYTF.

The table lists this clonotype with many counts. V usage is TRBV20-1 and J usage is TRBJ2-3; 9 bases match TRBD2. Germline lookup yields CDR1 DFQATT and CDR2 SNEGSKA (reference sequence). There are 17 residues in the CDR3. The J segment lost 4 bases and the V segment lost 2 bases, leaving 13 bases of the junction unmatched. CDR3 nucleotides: TGCAGTGCTAGAAGGCTAGCGGGAAAAATACAGGCAGATACGCAGTATTTT. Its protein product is CSARRLAGKIQADTQYF.

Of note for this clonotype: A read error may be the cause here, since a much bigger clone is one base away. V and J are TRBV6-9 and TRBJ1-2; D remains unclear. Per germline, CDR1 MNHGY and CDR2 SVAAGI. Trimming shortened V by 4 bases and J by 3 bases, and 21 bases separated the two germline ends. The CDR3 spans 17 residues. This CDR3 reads CASSSSGSGAGDYGYTF. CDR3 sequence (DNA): TGTGCCAGCAGTTCCTCGGGATCGGGTGCGGGAGACTATGGCTACACCTTC.

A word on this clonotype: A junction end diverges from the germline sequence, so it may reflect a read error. CDR3 in amino acids: CASTAGEGHLFLF. The CDR3 DNA follows: TGTGCCAGCACCGCCGGCGAGGGACACCTCTTCCTCTTT. V gene TRBV6-2 or TRBV6-3 combines with J gene TRBJ1-1; a possible D gene is TRBD1 (6 bases). The germline V gene has CDR1 MNHEY and CDR2 SVGEGT. There are 13 residues in the CDR3.

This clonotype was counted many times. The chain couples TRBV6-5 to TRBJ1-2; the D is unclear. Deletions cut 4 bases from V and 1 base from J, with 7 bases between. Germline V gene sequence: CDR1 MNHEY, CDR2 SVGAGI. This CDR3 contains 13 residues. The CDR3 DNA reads TGTGCCAGCAGTTTACGGATTAACTATGGCTACACCTTC. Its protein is CASSLRINYGYTF.

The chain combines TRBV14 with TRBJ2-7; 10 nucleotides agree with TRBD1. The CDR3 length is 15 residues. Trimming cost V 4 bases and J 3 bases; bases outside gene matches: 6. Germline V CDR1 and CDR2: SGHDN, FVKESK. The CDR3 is CASSPLDRGSYEQYF. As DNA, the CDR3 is TGTGCCAGCAGCCCCTTGGACAGGGGGAGCTACGAGCAGTACTTC.

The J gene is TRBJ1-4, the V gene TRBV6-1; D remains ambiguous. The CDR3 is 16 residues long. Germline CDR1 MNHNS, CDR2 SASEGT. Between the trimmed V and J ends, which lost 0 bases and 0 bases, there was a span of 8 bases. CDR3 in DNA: TGTGCCAGCAGTGAAGCGCAATGGACAACTAATGAAAAACTGTTTTTT. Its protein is CASSEAQWTTNEKLFF.

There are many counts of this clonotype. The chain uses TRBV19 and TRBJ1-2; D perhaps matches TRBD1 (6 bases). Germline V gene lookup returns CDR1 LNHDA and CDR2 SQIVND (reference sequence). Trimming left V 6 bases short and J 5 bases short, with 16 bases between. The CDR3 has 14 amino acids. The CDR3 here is CASSLSDSPYGYTF. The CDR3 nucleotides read TGTGCCAGTAGCCTTTCGGACAGCCCGTATGGCTACACCTTC. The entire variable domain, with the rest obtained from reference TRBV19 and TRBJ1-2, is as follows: DGGITQSPKYLFRKEGQNVTLSCEQNLNHDAMYWYRQDPGQGLRLIYYSQIVNDFQKGDIAEGYSVSREKKESFPLTVTSAQKNPTAFYLCASSLSDSPYGYTFGSGTRLTVV.

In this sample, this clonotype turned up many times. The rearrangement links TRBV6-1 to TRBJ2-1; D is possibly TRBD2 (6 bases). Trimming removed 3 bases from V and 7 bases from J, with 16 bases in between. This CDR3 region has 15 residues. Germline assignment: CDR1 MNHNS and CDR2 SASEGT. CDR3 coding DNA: TGTGCCAGCAGTGATGTGGGGAGGCAATATAATGAGCAGTTCTTC. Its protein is CASSDVGRQYNEQFF.

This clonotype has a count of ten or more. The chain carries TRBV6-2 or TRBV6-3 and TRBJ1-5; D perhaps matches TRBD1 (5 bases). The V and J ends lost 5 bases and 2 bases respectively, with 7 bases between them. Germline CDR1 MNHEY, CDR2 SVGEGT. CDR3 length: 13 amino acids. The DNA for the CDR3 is TGTGCCAGCAGTGGCAGGGGCAATCAGCCCCAGCATTTT. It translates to CASSGRGNQPQHF.

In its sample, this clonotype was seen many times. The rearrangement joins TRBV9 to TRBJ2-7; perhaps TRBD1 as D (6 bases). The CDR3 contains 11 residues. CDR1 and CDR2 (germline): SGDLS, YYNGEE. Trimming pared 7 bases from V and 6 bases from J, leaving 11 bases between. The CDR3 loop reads CASEDSGEQYF. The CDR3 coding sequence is TGTGCCAGCGAGGACAGCGGCGAGCAGTACTTC.

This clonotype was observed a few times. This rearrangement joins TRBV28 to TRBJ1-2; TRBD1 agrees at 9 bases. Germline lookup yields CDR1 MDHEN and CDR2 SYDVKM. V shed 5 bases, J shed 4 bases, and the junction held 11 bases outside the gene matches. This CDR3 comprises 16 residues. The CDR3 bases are TGTGCCAGCAGTCGTGCTACAGGGGGCATGACCTATGGCTACACCTTC. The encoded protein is CASSRATGGMTYGYTF.

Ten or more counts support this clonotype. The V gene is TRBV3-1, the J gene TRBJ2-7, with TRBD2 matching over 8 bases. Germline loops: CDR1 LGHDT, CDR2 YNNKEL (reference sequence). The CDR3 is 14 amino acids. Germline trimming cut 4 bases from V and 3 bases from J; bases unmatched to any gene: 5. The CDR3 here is CASSLSGSFYEQYF. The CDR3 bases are TGTGCCAGCAGCCTAAGCGGGAGTTTCTACGAGCAGTACTTC.

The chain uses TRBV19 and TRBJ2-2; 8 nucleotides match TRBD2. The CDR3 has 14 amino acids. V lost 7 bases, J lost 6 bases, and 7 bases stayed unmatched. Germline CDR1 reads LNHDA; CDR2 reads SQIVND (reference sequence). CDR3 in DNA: TGTGCCAGTACTCAAAGCGGGAGCCCCGGGGAGCTGTTTTTT. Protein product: CASTQSGSPGELFF.

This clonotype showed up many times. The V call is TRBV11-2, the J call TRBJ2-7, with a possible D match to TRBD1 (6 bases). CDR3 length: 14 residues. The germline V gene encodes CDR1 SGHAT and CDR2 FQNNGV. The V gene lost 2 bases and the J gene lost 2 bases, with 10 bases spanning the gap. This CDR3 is CASSLWSGAYEQYF. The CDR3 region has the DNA TGTGCCAGCAGCTTATGGTCAGGGGCCTACGAGCAGTACTTC.

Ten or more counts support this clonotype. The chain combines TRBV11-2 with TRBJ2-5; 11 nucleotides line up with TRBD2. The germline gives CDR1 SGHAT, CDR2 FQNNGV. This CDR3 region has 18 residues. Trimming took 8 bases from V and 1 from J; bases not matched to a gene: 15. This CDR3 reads CASGGVGLAGGAQETQYF. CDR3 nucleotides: TGTGCCAGCGGAGGGGTAGGGCTAGCGGGAGGAGCCCAAGAGACCCAGTACTTC.

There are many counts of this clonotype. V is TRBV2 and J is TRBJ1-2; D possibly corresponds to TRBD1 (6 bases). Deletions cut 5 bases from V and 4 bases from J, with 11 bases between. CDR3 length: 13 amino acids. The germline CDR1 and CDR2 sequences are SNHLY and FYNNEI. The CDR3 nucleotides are TGTGCCAGCAGTCCGCAGACAGGCTATGGCTACACCTTC. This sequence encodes CASSPQTGYGYTF.

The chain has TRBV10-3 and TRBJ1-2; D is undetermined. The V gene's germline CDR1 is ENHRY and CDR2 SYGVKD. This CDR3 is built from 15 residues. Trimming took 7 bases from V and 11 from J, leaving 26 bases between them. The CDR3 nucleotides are TGTGCCATCACCGGAAGCGCGGGGATAGGTCGGAGTTACACCTTC. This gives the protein CAITGSAGIGRSYTF.

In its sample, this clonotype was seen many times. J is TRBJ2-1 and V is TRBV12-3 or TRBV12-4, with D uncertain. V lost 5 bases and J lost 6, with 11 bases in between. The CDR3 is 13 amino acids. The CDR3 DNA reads TGTGCCAGCAGTGATCAGGTGACCAATGAGCAGTTCTTC. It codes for CASSDQVTNEQFF.

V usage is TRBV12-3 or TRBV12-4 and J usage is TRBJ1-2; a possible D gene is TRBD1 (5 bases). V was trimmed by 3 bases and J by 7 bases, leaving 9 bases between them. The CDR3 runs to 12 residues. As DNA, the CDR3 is TGTGCCAGCAGTTTTGAGGGGTTTGGCTACACCTTC. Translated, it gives CASSFEGFGYTF.

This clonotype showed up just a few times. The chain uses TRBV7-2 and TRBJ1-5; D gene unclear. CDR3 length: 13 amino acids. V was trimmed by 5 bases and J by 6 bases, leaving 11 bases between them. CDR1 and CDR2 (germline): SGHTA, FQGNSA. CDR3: CASSVLDGQPQHF. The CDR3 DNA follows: TGTGCCAGCAGCGTGTTGGATGGTCAGCCCCAGCATTTT.

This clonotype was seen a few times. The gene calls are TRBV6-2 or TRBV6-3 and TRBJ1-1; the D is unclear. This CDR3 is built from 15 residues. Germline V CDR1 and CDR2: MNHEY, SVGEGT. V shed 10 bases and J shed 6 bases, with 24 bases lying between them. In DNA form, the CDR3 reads TGTGCCACCCTATCAGTAGCCCCTCCGGCCCCTGAAGCTTTCTTT. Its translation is CATLSVAPPAPEAFF.

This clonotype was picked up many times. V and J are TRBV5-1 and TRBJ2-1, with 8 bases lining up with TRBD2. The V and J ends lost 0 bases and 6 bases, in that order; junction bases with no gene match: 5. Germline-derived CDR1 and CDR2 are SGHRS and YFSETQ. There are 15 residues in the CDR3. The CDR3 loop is CASSLDVAGFNEQFF. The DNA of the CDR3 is TGCGCCAGCAGCTTGGACGTAGCGGGGTTCAATGAGCAGTTCTTC.